The clone carrying this T cell receptor beta chain showed up just a few times. CDR3 length: 16 residues. Trimming took off 1 base at V and 1 base at J, with 13 bases between the two ends. Germline lookup yields CDR1 LNHNV and CDR2 YYDKDF (reference sequence). The data derive from a study of patients and donors after allogeneic stem cell transplantation. Each CDR3 protein is one row after TCRdb ran MiXCR on the RT-PCR reads. The sample carries about 90,000 distinct CDR3 sequences, around 46% recorded once. The chain joins TRBV15 to TRBJ1-1; D perhaps matches TRBD1 (5 bases). This sequence originates from a human donor who was either an allogeneic HSCT recipient or a stem cell or donor lymphocyte infusion donor (not recorded which). It is not recorded whose cells these are; they may come from a transplant donor. Sequenced input: blood, either unsorted or a sorted T cell fraction (not recorded which). The CDR3 loop reads CATSRASGTANTEAFF. The CDR3 DNA sequence: TGTGCCACCAGCAGAGCGTCCGGGACTGCGAACACTGAAGCTTTCTTT.